This entry lists 22 T cell receptor beta chains sequenced from one sample in a study of T cells in localized non-small cell lung cancer. The data were produced by immunoSEQ multiplex PCR, yet TCRdb's version contains in-frame clones alone and is incomplete. The profile covers around 64,000 clones, with about 87% appearing a single time and under 25% taken by the ten largest. The material sequenced was peripheral blood, taken before any cancer treatment. Source of these receptors: a man between 40 and 70 years old with stage I squamous cell lung carcinoma.

This clone has a single count. The rearrangement links TRBV4-3 to TRBJ2-1; TRBD2 might be the D (6 bases). The CDR3 sequence is 15 residues long. Trimming removed 0 bases at V and 4 bases at J, with 10 bases between. Germline CDR1 is LGHNA and CDR2 is YSLEER. The CDR3 sequence is CASSQEQLAYNEQFF. The CDR3 DNA reads as TGCGCCAGCAGCCAAGAACAACTAGCTTACAATGAGCAGTTCTTC.

The chain recombines TRBV27 with TRBJ2-3; D not certain. The CDR3 sequence is 14 residues long. V lost 10 bases and J 3 bases, leaving 17 bases between the germline ends. Germline lookup yields CDR1 MNHEY and CDR2 SMNVEV (reference sequence). The CDR3 spells CATQVGRLTDTQYF. CDR3 nucleotides: TGTGCCACCCAAGTGGGTAGGTTGACAGATACGCAGTATTTT.

This clone occurred once. The CDR3 DNA follows: TGTGCCAGCAGCCCAACCTTACCCTCCTACAATGAGCAGTTCTTC. This gives the protein CASSPTLPSYNEQFF. The chain employs TRBV9 and TRBJ2-1, with D unresolved. The CDR3 sequence is 15 residues long. V shed 4 bases and J shed 0 bases, with 11 bases lying between them. Per the germline V gene, CDR1 is SGDLS and CDR2 is YYNGEE. The variable domain in full, completed from reference TRBV9 and TRBJ2-1, reads DSGVTQTPKHLITATGQRVTLRCSPRSGDLSVYWYQQSLDQGLQFLIQYYNGEERAKGNILERFSAQQFPDLHSELNLSSLELGDSALYFCASSPTLPSYNEQFFGPGTRLTVL.

As regards this clone: The junction departs from germline at one end; a sequencing error may be responsible. This chain uses TRBV2 with TRBJ1-5, with 7 positions matching TRBD1. This CDR3 is built from 13 residues. From germline, CDR1 is SNHLY and CDR2 FYNNEI. The CDR3 is CASGDRVYQPQHF. In nucleotides, the CDR3 is TGTGCCAGCGGTGACAGGGTCTATCAGCCCCAGCATTTT.

V and J are TRBV6-1 and TRBJ1-5; possibly TRBD1 for D (5 bases). V lost 5 bases and J lost 4, with 15 bases in between. The CDR3 consists of 15 residues. CDR1 and CDR2 (germline): MNHNS, SASEGT. The CDR3 DNA reads TGTGCCAGCAGTACCCGGGACGGGGAAAATCAGCCCCAGCATTTT. Encoded protein: CASSTRDGENQPQHF.

The gene calls are TRBV14 and TRBJ2-1, with D perhaps matching TRBD2 (7 bases). Germline V gene sequence: CDR1 SGHDN, CDR2 FVKESK. V lost 3 bases and J lost 9, with 12 bases in between. CDR3 size: 13 residues. As DNA, the CDR3 is TGTGCCAGCAGCCAGGGAGGGGGAATTGAGCAGTTCTTC. Protein: CASSQGGGIEQFF.

This rearrangement joins TRBV5-1 to TRBJ2-5; 12 positions agree with TRBD2. The CDR3 runs 16 residues. V shed 4 bases, J shed 3 bases, and the junction held 7 bases outside the gene matches. Per germline, CDR1 SGHRS and CDR2 YFSETQ. The CDR3, as DNA: TGCGCCAGCAGCGTTGGGCCTAGCGGGAGGGAAGAGACCCAGTACTTC. It is translated as CASSVGPSGREETQYF.

Regarding this clone: The same CDR3 can be traced to other DNA sequences in this sample. V is TRBV28 and J is TRBJ2-7; D remains unclear. The CDR3 extends over 12 amino acids. From germline, CDR1 is MDHEN and CDR2 SYDVKM. Trimming stripped 6 bases from V and 4 bases from J, with 10 bases between. The DNA of the CDR3 is TGTGCCAGCAGCCTAGAACTATACGAGCAGTACTTC. Translation gives CASSLELYEQYF.

Only one count was recorded for this clone. The genes are TRBV2 and TRBJ1-1, with D possibly matching TRBD1 (6 bases). The CDR3 has 11 amino acids. CDR1 and CDR2 from the germline V gene are SNHLY and FYNNEI. With 7 bases removed from V and 11 bases from J, the gap between germline ends came to 14 bases. In DNA form, the CDR3 reads TGTGCCAGCATTCTCGACAGGACGGCTTTCTTT. Protein sequence: CASILDRTAFF.

The rearrangement uses TRBV4-3 and TRBJ1-4; unclear D gene. V was clipped by 0 bases and J by 6 bases, with 8 bases between them. CDR1 is LGHNA and CDR2 is YSLEER in the germline V gene. The CDR3 is made up of 14 amino acids. As DNA, the CDR3 is TGCGCCAGCAGCCAAGAAGGCGCGGATGAAAAACTGTTTTTT. Amino acid sequence: CASSQEGADEKLFF.

The chain uses TRBV5-1 and TRBJ2-1; TRBD2 might be the D (5 bases). Germline CDR1 SGHRS, CDR2 YFSETQ. With 4 bases removed from V and 5 bases from J, the gap between germline ends came to 13 bases. The CDR3 spans 14 residues. CDR3 protein: CASSILARDNEQFF. The CDR3 DNA reads TGCGCCAGCAGCATTCTAGCACGCGACAATGAGCAGTTCTTC.

The chain uses TRBV6-1 and TRBJ2-1, with D possibly TRBD1 on 6 matching bases. This CDR3 has 15 residues. CDR1 is MNHNS, CDR2 SASEGT, per germline. Trimming shortened V by 7 bases and J by 0 bases, and 13 bases separated the two germline ends. This chain's CDR3 is CASTARGSSYNEQFF. The CDR3 DNA reads as TGTGCCAGCACTGCAAGGGGGAGCTCCTACAATGAGCAGTTCTTC.

The genes are TRBV10-3 and TRBJ2-7; maybe TRBD2 (6 bases). The CDR3 covers 14 residues. Trimming stripped 10 bases from V and 1 base from J, with 17 bases between. CDR1 and CDR2 (germline): ENHRY, SYGVKD. This CDR3 is CATGKIADSYEQYF. The CDR3 region has the DNA TGTGCCACAGGAAAGATAGCGGATTCCTACGAGCAGTACTTC.

The chain recombines TRBV11-2 with TRBJ2-3; D remains unclear. The CDR3 has 12 amino acids. Germline V gene sequence: CDR1 SGHAT, CDR2 FQNNGV. The V gene lost 5 bases and the J gene lost 0 bases, with 3 bases spanning the gap. The CDR3 DNA reads as TGTGCCAGCAGCCCCAGCACAGATACGCAGTATTTT. This translates into CASSPSTDTQYF.

The chain has TRBV11-2 and TRBJ1-4, with D perhaps TRBD1 (6 bases). CDR1 and CDR2 (germline): SGHAT, FQNNGV. V was clipped by 6 bases and J by 4 bases, with 12 bases between them. The CDR3 spans 14 residues. The CDR3 here is CASRRGVNNEKLFF. DNA of the CDR3: TGTGCCAGCAGGAGGGGGGTAAATAATGAAAAACTGTTTTTT.

The chain joins TRBV7-9 to TRBJ2-7, with D perhaps matching TRBD2 (6 bases). There are 14 residues in the CDR3. V was pared by 4 bases and J by 2 bases, with 12 bases between. Per the germline V gene, CDR1 is SEHNR and CDR2 is FQNEAQ (reference sequence). The CDR3 nucleotides read TGTGCCAGCAGCTCAGGGACTTCAGCCTACGAGCAGTACTTC. Residues: CASSSGTSAYEQYF.

V gene TRBV9 combines with J gene TRBJ1-2, with a tentative D call TRBD1 (5 bases). Germline CDR1 and CDR2: SGDLS and YYNGEE. V was pared by 1 base and J by 6 bases, with 16 bases between. CDR3 size: 15 residues. CDR3 in amino acids: CASSVLGEALDGYTF. The CDR3 DNA sequence: TGTGCCAGCAGCGTATTGGGGGAGGCCCTGGATGGCTACACCTTC.

The chain employs TRBV6-5 and TRBJ2-7; tentative D call: TRBD2 (6 bases). V lost 11 bases to trimming and J lost 9 bases, with 17 bases between them. Germline CDR1 and CDR2: MNHEY and SVGAGI. The CDR3 loop spans 11 amino acids. DNA for the CDR3: TGTGCCTCTTCATCGGGGGTGATGCAGTACTTC. Its translation is CASSSGVMQYF.

The V call is TRBV7-2, the J call TRBJ2-7; TRBD2 matches at 10 bases. Germline V CDR1 and CDR2: SGHTA, FQGNSA. V was clipped by 1 base and J by 3 bases; unmatched bases: 9. The CDR3 runs to 17 residues. The CDR3 reads CASSLEGLAGGRYEQYF. CDR3 nucleotides: TGTGCCAGCAGCTTAGAGGGTTTAGCGGGAGGCCGCTACGAGCAGTACTTC.

The rearrangement uses TRBV6-5 and TRBJ1-2; tentative D call: TRBD1 (5 bases). The CDR3 has 15 residues. Germline CDR1 reads MNHEY; CDR2 reads SVGAGI. V was trimmed by 0 bases and J by 6 bases, leaving 14 bases between them. The CDR3 DNA reads as TGTGCCAGCAGTTACTCGAGGGGCGGTGCTGATGGCTACACCTTC. Translating gives CASSYSRGGADGYTF.

This clone was seen a handful of times. The J gene is TRBJ2-7, the V gene TRBV21-1; the table's D call, TRBD2, has no DNA check behind it. TRBV21-1 is noted as a pseudogene. The CDR3 contains 10 residues. In DNA form, the CDR3 reads TGTGCCAGCAGGAGCTACGAGCAGTACTTC. This sequence encodes CASRSYEQYF.

The genes are TRBV6-1 and TRBJ2-1; 13 bases are shared with TRBD2. V was clipped by 8 bases and J by 12 bases; unmatched bases: 7. CDR3 length: 13 amino acids. Germline V gives CDR1 MNHNS, CDR2 SASEGT. The CDR3 sequence: CASFGLAGAWQFF. CDR3 in DNA: TGTGCCAGCTTTGGACTAGCGGGAGCCTGGCAGTTCTTC.